Many counts were recorded for the clone carrying this T cell receptor beta chain. These data are taken from a study of read filtering for tumor transcriptome and immune sequencing. About the study: Among patients, some 17 were male and some 15 female, aged about 45 to 85 (mean about 70). Per sample, TCR-region reads ranged about 3.5 to 11 million by IR-seq, roughly 80 to 1,300 by RNA-seq.

At the time of active disease, bone marrow was collected from every patient. V shed 4 bases, J shed 7 bases, and the junction held 11 bases outside the gene matches. The V gene's germline CDR1 is SQVTM and CDR2 ANQGSEA. The CDR3 has 15 amino acids. The library was built from about 400 ng RNA with molecular barcoded adaptors for alpha/delta and beta/gamma chains. TCRdb re-derived calls from the reads in MiXCR, one entry per CDR3 protein. The data contain roughly 27,000 distinct CDR3 sequences, about 15% of them singletons. The source of this sequence is a donor over 35 with multiple myeloma. The specimen was a population of CD138-negative cells sorted from bone marrow. The V gene is TRBV29-1, the J gene TRBJ2-1; 9 bases are a match to TRBD2. Written as DNA, the CDR3 is TGCAGCGTTGGTGAGCGGGAGGAATTTTGGAATGAGCAGTTCTTC. It yields the protein CSVGEREEFWNEQFF.